This TCR beta chain appears in the sequencing data of a study of low-dose radiotherapy and immunotherapy resistance in tumors. Germline CDR1 and CDR2: MNHNS and SASEGT. The length of the CDR3 is 13 residues. The germline V and J ends were trimmed by 6 bases and 4 bases, with 10 bases remaining between them. As to time point: before trial treatment. Priming of first-strand cDNA relied on TRAV- and TRBV-specific primers (covering alpha and beta chains). Both a constant-region primer and a V-primer adapter served to amplify TCRs across 15 to 20 PCR cycles. TCRdb independently ran MiXCR on the reads; one entry per CDR3 protein. The repertoire holds around 79,000 distinct CDR3 sequences, with 18% as singletons.

The receptor's source is a male donor with prostate cancer. This material consisted of PBMCs, taken before treatment. The gene calls are TRBV6-1 and TRBJ1-5; D perhaps matches TRBD1 (6 bases). The CDR3 here is CASSETGNQPQHF. DNA of the CDR3: TGTGCCAGCAGCGAAACAGGGAATCAGCCCCAGCATTTT.